Reported below is one T cell receptor (beta chain). The antigen is unknown. Trimming took 2 bases from V and 3 from J, leaving 7 bases between them. This CDR3 spans 13 amino acids. The germline V gene encodes CDR1 MNHEY and CDR2 SVGAGI. The PCR used 60 Vbeta and 13 Jbeta primers. The protocol was immunoSEQ multiplex PCR, while the TCRdb copy is restricted to in-frame clones and leaves out a portion. The data contain tens of thousands of clones, roughly three fifths of them singletons. This specimen belongs to a study of cytomegalovirus exposure and HLA in healthy donors. Regarding the study as a whole: Reported results showed that the classifier diagnosed cytomegalovirus status with high specificity and sensitivity. In most subjects, TCR beta sequences reportedly gave accurate predictions of HLA-A and HLA-B alleles. Donor immune exposure was known only as CMV serostatus.

The sequence was collected from a woman younger than 45 in good health and CMV-seronegative. The J gene is TRBJ2-5, the V gene TRBV6-5; D is unclear. Sequencing was performed on PBMCs. For the CDR3, the DNA is TGTGCCAGCAGTTACGGGCGAGAAGAGACCCAGTACTTC. It specifies CASSYGREETQYF.